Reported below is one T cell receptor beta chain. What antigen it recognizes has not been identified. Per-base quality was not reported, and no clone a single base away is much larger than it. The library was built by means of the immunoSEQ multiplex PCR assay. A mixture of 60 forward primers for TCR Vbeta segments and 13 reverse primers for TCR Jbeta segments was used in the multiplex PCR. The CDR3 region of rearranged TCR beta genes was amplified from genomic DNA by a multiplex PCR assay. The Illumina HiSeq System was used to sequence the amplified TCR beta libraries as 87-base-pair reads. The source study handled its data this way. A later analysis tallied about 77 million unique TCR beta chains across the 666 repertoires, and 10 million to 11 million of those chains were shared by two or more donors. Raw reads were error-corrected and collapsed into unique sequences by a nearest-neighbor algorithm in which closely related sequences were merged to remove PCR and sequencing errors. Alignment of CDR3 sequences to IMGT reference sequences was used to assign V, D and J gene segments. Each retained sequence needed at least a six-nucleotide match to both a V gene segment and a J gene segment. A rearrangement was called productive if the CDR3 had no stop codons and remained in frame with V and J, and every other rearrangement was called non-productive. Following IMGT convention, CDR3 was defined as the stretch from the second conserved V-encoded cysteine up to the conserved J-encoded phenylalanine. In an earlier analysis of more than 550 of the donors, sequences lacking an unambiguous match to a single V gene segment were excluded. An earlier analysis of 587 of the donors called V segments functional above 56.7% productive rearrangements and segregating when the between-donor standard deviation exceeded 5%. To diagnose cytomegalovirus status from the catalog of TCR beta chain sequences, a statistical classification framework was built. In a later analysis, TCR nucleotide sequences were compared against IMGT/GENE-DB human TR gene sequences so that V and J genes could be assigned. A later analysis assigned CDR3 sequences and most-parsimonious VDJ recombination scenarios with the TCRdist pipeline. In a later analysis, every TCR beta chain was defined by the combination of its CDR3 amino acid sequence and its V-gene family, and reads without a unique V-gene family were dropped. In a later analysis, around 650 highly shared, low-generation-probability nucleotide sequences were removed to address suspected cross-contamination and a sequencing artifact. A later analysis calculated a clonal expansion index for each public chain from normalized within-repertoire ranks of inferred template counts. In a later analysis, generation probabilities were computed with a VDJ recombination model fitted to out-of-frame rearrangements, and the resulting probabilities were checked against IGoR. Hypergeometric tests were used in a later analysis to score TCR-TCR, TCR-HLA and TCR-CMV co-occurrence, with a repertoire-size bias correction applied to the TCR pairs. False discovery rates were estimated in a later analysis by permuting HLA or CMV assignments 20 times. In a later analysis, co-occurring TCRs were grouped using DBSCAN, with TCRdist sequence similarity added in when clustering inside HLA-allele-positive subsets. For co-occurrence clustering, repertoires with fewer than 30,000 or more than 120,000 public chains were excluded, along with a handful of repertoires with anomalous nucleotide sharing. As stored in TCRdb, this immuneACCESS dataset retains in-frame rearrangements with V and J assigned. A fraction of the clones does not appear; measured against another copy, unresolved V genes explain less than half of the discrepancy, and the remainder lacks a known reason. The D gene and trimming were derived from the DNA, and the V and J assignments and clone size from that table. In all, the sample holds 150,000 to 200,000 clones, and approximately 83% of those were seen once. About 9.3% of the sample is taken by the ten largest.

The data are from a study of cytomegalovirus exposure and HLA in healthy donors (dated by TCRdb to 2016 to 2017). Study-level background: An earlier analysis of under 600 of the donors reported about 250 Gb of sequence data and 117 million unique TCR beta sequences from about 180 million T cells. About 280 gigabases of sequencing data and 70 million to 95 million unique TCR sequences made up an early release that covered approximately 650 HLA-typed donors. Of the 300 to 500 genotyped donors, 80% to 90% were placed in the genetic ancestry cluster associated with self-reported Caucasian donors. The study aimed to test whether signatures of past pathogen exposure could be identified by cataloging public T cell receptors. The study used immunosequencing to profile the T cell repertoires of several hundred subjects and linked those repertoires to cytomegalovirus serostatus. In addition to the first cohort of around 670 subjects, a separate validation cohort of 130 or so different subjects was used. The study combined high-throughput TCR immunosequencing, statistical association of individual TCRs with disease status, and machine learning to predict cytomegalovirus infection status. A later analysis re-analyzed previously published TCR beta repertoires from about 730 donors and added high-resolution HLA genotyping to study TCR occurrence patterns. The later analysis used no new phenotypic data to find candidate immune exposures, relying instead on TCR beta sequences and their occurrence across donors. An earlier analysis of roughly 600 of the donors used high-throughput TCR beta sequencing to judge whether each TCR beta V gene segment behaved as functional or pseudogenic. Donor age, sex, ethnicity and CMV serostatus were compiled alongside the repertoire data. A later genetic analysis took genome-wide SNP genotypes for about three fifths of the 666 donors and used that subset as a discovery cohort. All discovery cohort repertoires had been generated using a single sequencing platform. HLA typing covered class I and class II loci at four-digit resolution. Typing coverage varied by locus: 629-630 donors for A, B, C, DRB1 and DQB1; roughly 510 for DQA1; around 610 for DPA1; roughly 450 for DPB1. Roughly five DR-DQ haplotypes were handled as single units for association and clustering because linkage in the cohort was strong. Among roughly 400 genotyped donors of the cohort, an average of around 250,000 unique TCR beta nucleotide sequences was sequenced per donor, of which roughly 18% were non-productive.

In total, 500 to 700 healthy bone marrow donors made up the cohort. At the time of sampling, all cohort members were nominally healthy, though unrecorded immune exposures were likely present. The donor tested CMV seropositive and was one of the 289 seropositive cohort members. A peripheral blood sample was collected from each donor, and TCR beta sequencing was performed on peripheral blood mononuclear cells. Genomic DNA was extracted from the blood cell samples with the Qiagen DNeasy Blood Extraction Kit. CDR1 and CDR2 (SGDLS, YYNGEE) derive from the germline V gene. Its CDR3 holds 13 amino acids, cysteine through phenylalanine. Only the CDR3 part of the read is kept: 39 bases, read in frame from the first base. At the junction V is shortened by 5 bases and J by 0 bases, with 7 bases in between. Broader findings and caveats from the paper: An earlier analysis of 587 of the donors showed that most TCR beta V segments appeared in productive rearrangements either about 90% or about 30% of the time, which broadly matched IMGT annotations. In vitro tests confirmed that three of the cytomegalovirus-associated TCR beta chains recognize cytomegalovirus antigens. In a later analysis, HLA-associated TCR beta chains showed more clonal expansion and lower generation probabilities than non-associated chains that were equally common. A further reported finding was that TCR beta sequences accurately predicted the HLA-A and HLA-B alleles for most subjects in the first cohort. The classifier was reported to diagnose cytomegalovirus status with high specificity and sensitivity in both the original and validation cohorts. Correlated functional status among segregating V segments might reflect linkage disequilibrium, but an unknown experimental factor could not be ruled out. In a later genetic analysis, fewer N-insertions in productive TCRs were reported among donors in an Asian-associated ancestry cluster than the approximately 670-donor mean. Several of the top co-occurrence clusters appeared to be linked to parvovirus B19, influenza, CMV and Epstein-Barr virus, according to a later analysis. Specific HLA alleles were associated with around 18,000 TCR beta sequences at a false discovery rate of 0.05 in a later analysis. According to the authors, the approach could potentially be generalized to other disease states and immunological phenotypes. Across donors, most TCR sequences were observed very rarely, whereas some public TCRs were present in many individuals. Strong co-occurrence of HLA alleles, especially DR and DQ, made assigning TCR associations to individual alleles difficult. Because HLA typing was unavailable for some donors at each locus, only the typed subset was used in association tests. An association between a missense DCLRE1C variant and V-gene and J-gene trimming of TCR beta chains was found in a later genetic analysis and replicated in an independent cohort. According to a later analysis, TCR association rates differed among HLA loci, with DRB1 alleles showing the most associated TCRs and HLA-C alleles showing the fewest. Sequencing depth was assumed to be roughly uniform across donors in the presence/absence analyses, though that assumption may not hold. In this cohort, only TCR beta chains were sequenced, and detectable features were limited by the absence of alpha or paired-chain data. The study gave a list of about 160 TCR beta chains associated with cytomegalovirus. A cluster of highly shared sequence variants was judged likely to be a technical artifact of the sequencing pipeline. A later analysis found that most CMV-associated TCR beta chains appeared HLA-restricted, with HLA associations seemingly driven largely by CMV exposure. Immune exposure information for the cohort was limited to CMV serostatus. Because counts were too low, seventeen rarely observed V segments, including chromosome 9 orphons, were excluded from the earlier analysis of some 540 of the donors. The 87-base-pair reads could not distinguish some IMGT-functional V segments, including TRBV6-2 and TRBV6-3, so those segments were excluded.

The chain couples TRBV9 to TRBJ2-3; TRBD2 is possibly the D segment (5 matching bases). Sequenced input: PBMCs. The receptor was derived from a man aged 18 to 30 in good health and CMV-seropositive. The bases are TGTGCCAGCAGTAGCGTTAGCACAGATACGCAGTATTTT. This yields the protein CASSSVSTDTQYF.